Shown below are 11 T cell receptor beta chains from a single sample sequenced in a study of technical replicates of blood from a handful of donors. Clones were sequenced by immunoSEQ multiplex PCR, and TCRdb holds only the in-frame ones, with some missing. Here the sample spans 55,000 to 80,000 clones, roughly 98% being singletons. The sample was T cells isolated from PBMCs. These receptors originate from a human donor in good health.

The chain couples TRBV11-2 to TRBJ1-3; 7 bases are shared with TRBD1. V shed 8 bases and J 8 bases; nucleotides not matched to a gene: 12. Germline CDR1 is SGHAT and CDR2 is FQNNGV. This CDR3 has 14 amino acids. The CDR3 sequence: CASLRGGSRDTIYF. CDR3 DNA sequence: TGTGCCAGCCTCCGAGGGGGCAGCAGAGACACCATATATTTT.

The CDR3 spells CASGFTQLRQNTGELFF. The DNA for the CDR3 is TGTGCTAGTGGTTTTACCCAACTTCGACAGAACACCGGGGAGCTGTTTTTT. The rearrangement joins TRBV12-5 to TRBJ2-2; D not certain. V was pared by 3 bases and J by 1 base, with 15 bases between. CDR3 length equals 17 residues. From germline, CDR1 is LGHNT and CDR2 FRNRAP.

J is TRBJ2-2 and V is TRBV5-1, with 7 bases identical to TRBD2. This CDR3 is 17 amino acids long. Germline V gene sequence: CDR1 SGHRS, CDR2 YFSETQ. Trimming took 5 bases from V and 0 from J; bases not matched to a gene: 10. The DNA of the CDR3 is TGCGCCAGCAGGCCTAGGGGCGGGGGACCGAACACCGGGGAGCTGTTTTTT. This gives the protein CASRPRGGGPNTGELFF.

The rearrangement joins TRBV6-5 to TRBJ1-5, with no clear D. The CDR3 is 14 amino acids. V was shortened by 9 bases and J by 4 bases, with 16 bases between the two germline ends. CDR1 and CDR2 from the germline V gene are MNHEY and SVGAGI. CDR3 region: CASWGEGRNQPQHF. CDR3 in DNA: TGTGCCAGTTGGGGTGAGGGTCGGAATCAGCCCCAGCATTTT.

The chain carries TRBV4-2 and TRBJ1-2; tentative D call: TRBD1 (6 bases). With 1 base removed from V and 5 bases from J, the gap between germline ends came to 14 bases. CDR1 and CDR2 from the germline V gene are LGHNA and YNFKEQ. The CDR3 is 15 amino acids. As DNA, the CDR3 is TGTGCCAGCAGCCAAGTTGCAGGGGCACGGTATGGCTACACCTTC. Translation: CASSQVAGARYGYTF.

J is TRBJ2-1 and V is TRBV6-1; 10 nucleotides match TRBD1. CDR1 is MNHNS and CDR2 is SASEGT in the germline V gene. The CDR3 has 15 amino acids. Trimming removed 7 bases from V and 7 bases from J; junction bases left unmatched: 10. CDR3 DNA sequence: TGTGCCAGCAAACTCGGGACAGGGGACTGGAATGAGCAGTTCTTC. It yields the protein CASKLGTGDWNEQFF.

This sequence joins TRBV6-5 and TRBJ2-7, with D maybe TRBD1 (7 bases). Germline values: CDR1 MNHEY, CDR2 SVGAGI. The CDR3 runs to 14 residues. The V and J ends lost 0 bases and 9 bases respectively, with 15 bases between them. The CDR3, as DNA: TGTGCCAGCAGTTACTCGGACAGGTCGGGGGTGCAGTACTTC. It yields the protein CASSYSDRSGVQYF.

The V call is TRBV6-6, the J call TRBJ1-4, with no clear D. Trimming left V 0 bases short and J 4 bases short, with 12 bases between. This CDR3 has 16 amino acids. Germline V gives CDR1 MNHNY, CDR2 SVGAGI (reference sequence). The CDR3 sequence is CASSYSEEAFNEKLFF. CDR3 bases: TGTGCCAGCAGTTACTCTGAGGAGGCCTTTAATGAAAAACTGTTTTTT.

The chain employs TRBV27 and TRBJ2-7; a possible D gene is TRBD1 (5 bases). Germline V gene data show CDR1 as MNHEY and CDR2 as SMNVEV (reference sequence). The CDR3 consists of 16 residues. Trimming pared 5 bases from V and 5 bases from J, leaving 22 bases between. The CDR3, as DNA: TGTGCCAGCAGTCCGCCCTCGGCAGGGATAGGGGACGAGCAGTACTTC. It is translated as CASSPPSAGIGDEQYF.

V and J are TRBV4-1 and TRBJ2-3; 7 nucleotides line up with TRBD2. The germline V gene encodes CDR1 MGHRA and CDR2 YSYEKL. The length of the CDR3 is 16 residues. Losses at the gene ends were 1 base for V and 3 bases for J; bases not matched to a gene: 7. CDR3 in DNA: TGCGCCAGCAGCCAAGGGGGGAACGGGAGGACAGATACGCAGTATTTT. Translated: CASSQGGNGRTDTQYF.

The V call is TRBV7-3, the J call TRBJ2-5, with D possibly being TRBD2 (7 bases). V lost 2 bases and J lost 5, with 12 bases in between. CDR1 and CDR2 (germline): SGHTA, FQGTGA. This CDR3 is built from 14 residues. Here the CDR3 reads CASSLEGGRETQYF. The CDR3 DNA reads TGTGCCAGCAGCTTAGAGGGGGGGAGGGAGACCCAGTACTTC.